The 23 T cell receptor beta chains below all came from one sample that was sequenced in a study of cytomegalovirus exposure and HLA in healthy donors. Only in-frame clones appear in the TCRdb table, and some are missing; sequencing was by immunoSEQ multiplex PCR. Here the sample spans about 330,000 clones, more than 80% being singletons. Material: PBMCs. The receptors were gathered from a woman under 30 in good health and CMV-seronegative.

The chain is built from TRBV9 and TRBJ2-7; 12 bases are shared with TRBD2. This CDR3 has 14 amino acids. CDR1 is SGDLS and CDR2 is YYNGEE in the germline V gene. Trimming removed 3 bases from V and 4 bases from J; junction bases left unmatched: 2. CDR3 DNA: TGTGCCAGCAGCGGAGGACTAGCGGGATACGAGCAGTACTTC. Translating it yields CASSGGLAGYEQYF.

The V and J genes are TRBV27 and TRBJ2-1, with 8 positions matching TRBD2. Germline V gene data show CDR1 as MNHEY and CDR2 as SMNVEV (reference sequence). The CDR3 totals 16 residues. V shed 5 bases and J 7 bases; nucleotides not matched to a gene: 13. The CDR3 nucleotides read TGTGCCAGCAGTCTGACTAGCGAGGTTTTCGGGAATGAGCAGTTCTTC. As protein: CASSLTSEVFGNEQFF.

The chain links TRBV7-6 to TRBJ2-2; no firm D call. The CDR3 is 13 residues long. Trimming removed 1 base at V and 5 bases at J, with 5 bases between. Germline assignment: CDR1 SGHVS and CDR2 FNYEAQ. CDR3 protein: CASSLGSTGELFF. Written as DNA, the CDR3 is TGTGCCAGCAGCTTAGGGAGTACCGGGGAGCTGTTTTTT.

The chain has TRBV7-8 and TRBJ1-2, with 8 bases matching TRBD1. Trimming took 5 bases from V and 2 from J; bases not matched to a gene: 4. Germline V gene data show CDR1 as SGHVS and CDR2 as FQNEAQ. CDR3 size: 14 residues. This CDR3 is CASSIGQGNYGYTF. The CDR3 bases are TGTGCCAGCAGCATTGGACAGGGAAACTATGGCTACACCTTC.

This chain links TRBV7-2 with TRBJ2-7, with D perhaps TRBD2 (6 bases). This CDR3 is 15 amino acids long. V dropped 2 bases and J dropped 0 bases, with 11 bases sitting between them. Germline V CDR1 and CDR2: SGHTA, FQGNSA. CDR3 protein: CASSLTADYSYEQYF. Written as DNA, the CDR3 is TGTGCCAGCAGCTTAACGGCGGACTACTCCTACGAGCAGTACTTC.

The chain carries TRBV2 and TRBJ1-1; no firm D call. The ends were cut back, 11 bases at V and 7 bases at J, with 20 bases in the middle. Germline loops: CDR1 SNHLY, CDR2 FYNNEI. The CDR3 covers 13 residues. For the CDR3, the DNA is TGTGCCTGCCATCGGGGAGGTGACATTGAAGCTTTCTTT. Translated: CACHRGGDIEAFF. Full variable domain (outside the CDR3, taken from reference TRBV2 and TRBJ1-1): EPEVTQTPSHQVTQMGQEVILRCVPISNHLYFYWYRQILGQKVEFLVSFYNNEISEKSEIFDDQFSVERPDGSNFTLKIRSTKLEDSAMYFCACHRGGDIEAFFGQGTRLTVV.

This chain links TRBV6-5 with TRBJ2-7; 10 nucleotides align to TRBD1. Trimming at V came to 7 bases and at J to 9 bases, leaving 15 bases not matched to a gene. The CDR3 extends over 15 amino acids. Germline values: CDR1 MNHEY, CDR2 SVGAGI. This CDR3 is CASNDRDRGTSGQYF. The CDR3 DNA reads as TGTGCCAGCAACGACCGGGACAGGGGAACAAGTGGGCAGTACTTC.

The chain combines TRBV4-3 with TRBJ2-7; tentative D call: TRBD2 (6 bases). Trimming removed 3 bases from V and 3 bases from J, with 15 bases in between. Germline assignment: CDR1 LGHNA and CDR2 YSLEER. The CDR3 sequence is 15 residues long. CDR3 loop: CASSHTTGTFYEQYF. The CDR3 DNA reads TGCGCCAGCAGCCACACAACTGGGACTTTCTACGAGCAGTACTTC.

The rearrangement uses TRBV7-2 and TRBJ2-2, with D unresolved. The germline V and J ends were trimmed by 1 base and 1 base, with 7 bases remaining between them. This CDR3 region has 15 residues. Germline assignment: CDR1 SGHTA and CDR2 FQGNSA. CDR3 bases: TGTGCCAGCAGCTTAGTGGGCTTGAACACCGGGGAGCTGTTTTTT. Protein sequence: CASSLVGLNTGELFF.

V usage is TRBV27 and J usage is TRBJ2-7, with 8 bases that match TRBD2. This CDR3 region has 11 residues. V gave up 9 bases and J gave up 6 bases; unmatched junction bases: 4. Germline V gene data show CDR1 as MNHEY and CDR2 as SMNVEV (reference sequence). The CDR3 coding sequence is TGTGCCAGTTCGCGGGGGGTCGAGCAGTACTTC. Translation gives CASSRGVEQYF.

V is TRBV19 and J is TRBJ2-1; D gene ambiguous. Germline V gene lookup returns CDR1 LNHDA and CDR2 SQIVND (reference sequence). The CDR3 covers 13 residues. V lost 4 bases and J 7 bases, leaving 11 bases between the germline ends. CDR3 loop: CASSTGVVNEQFF. CDR3 nucleotides: TGTGCCAGTAGTACGGGTGTGGTTAATGAGCAGTTCTTC.

J is TRBJ1-4 and V is TRBV5-4; D possibly corresponds to TRBD1 (6 bases). V lost 3 bases to trimming and J lost 8 bases, with 17 bases between them. This CDR3 spans 15 amino acids. Germline assignment: CDR1 SGHNT and CDR2 YYREEE (reference sequence). CDR3 coding DNA: TGTGCCAGCAGCTCGGATGACACAGGGCGGGAAAAACTGTTTTTT. Protein sequence: CASSSDDTGREKLFF.

The chain links TRBV7-2 to TRBJ1-1; D might be TRBD1 (5 bases). Germline values: CDR1 SGHTA, CDR2 FQGNSA. V was pared by 3 bases and J by 1 base, with 9 bases between. This CDR3 is built from 14 residues. In DNA form, the CDR3 reads TGTGCCAGCAGCTTCTGGGGCCAGAACACTGAAGCTTTCTTT. It yields the protein CASSFWGQNTEAFF.

This chain uses TRBV7-8 with TRBJ1-4; TRBD1 agrees at 10 bases. Germline CDR1 is SGHVS and CDR2 is FQNEAQ. The V segment lost 3 bases and the J segment 7 bases; nucleotides outside the gene matches: 23. This CDR3 is 21 amino acids long. CDR3 bases: TGTGCCAGCAGCTTCCCTGGGGGGGGAGAGGGGACAGGGGCTCCTGGTGAAAAACTGTTTTTT. The encoded protein is CASSFPGGGEGTGAPGEKLFF.

The chain employs TRBV9 and TRBJ2-1; tentative D call: TRBD2 (6 bases). This CDR3 spans 14 amino acids. Germline V gives CDR1 SGDLS, CDR2 YYNGEE. The V and J ends lost 4 bases and 1 base respectively, with 9 bases between them. The CDR3 here is CASSQSGSYNEQFF. The DNA for the CDR3 is TGTGCCAGCAGCCAGAGCGGGTCCTACAATGAGCAGTTCTTC.

The gene calls are TRBV7-9 and TRBJ1-1, with 7 bases lining up with TRBD1. This CDR3 region has 14 residues. Germline V CDR1 and CDR2: SEHNR, FQNEAQ (reference sequence). The J segment lost 5 bases and the V segment lost 0 bases, leaving 3 bases of the junction unmatched. The DNA for the CDR3 is TGTGCCAGCAGCTTAGCCCCACAGGGGACTGAAGCTTTCTTT. Its translation is CASSLAPQGTEAFF.

The chain carries TRBV11-2 and TRBJ2-1, with TRBD2 matching 12 bases. The CDR3 covers 15 residues. V was pared by 0 bases and J by 9 bases, with 3 bases of the junction left unmatched. Germline V gene sequence: CDR1 SGHAT, CDR2 FQNNGV. CDR3 in amino acids: CASSLETSGRAEQFF. For the CDR3, the DNA is TGTGCCAGCAGCTTAGAGACTAGCGGGAGAGCTGAGCAGTTCTTC. Full variable domain (rest looked up from reference TRBV11-2 and TRBJ2-1): EAGVAQSPRYKIIEKRQSVAFWCNPISGHATLYWYQQILGQGPKLLIQFQNNGVVDDSQLPKDRFSAERLKGVDSTLKIQPAKLEDSAVYLCASSLETSGRAEQFFGPGTRLTVL.

This sequence joins TRBV9 and TRBJ2-2, with 9 bases identical to TRBD1. J was trimmed by 3 bases and V by 4 bases; bases with no gene match: 4. CDR3 length: 15 residues. CDR1 and CDR2 (germline): SGDLS, YYNGEE. As DNA, the CDR3 is TGTGCCAGCAGCACCGGGACAGGGCACACCGGGGAGCTGTTTTTT. This encodes CASSTGTGHTGELFF.

This clone turned up a few times. This chain links TRBV6-5 with TRBJ2-7, with 11 positions matching TRBD2. Trimming took 3 bases from V and 4 from J; bases not matched to a gene: 2. Germline CDR1 is MNHEY and CDR2 is SVGAGI. The CDR3 loop spans 14 amino acids. CDR3 amino acids: CASSYGLAGYEQYF. In DNA form, the CDR3 reads TGTGCCAGCAGTTATGGACTAGCGGGTTACGAGCAGTACTTC.

The chain carries TRBV4-1 and TRBJ1-5, with D tentatively TRBD1 (5 bases). CDR1 and CDR2 (germline): MGHRA, YSYEKL. The V end was cut by 4 bases, the J end by 4 bases, with 14 bases between. CDR3 size: 15 residues. The CDR3 loop reads CASSPWLGGNQPQHF. The CDR3, as DNA: TGCGCCAGCAGCCCCTGGTTGGGGGGGAATCAGCCCCAGCATTTT.

The rearrangement joins TRBV18 to TRBJ2-1; TRBD2 aligns across 7 bases. Germline loops: CDR1 KGHSH, CDR2 LQKENI. J lost 12 bases, V lost 3 bases, and 11 bases had no gene match. The CDR3 has 14 amino acids. The CDR3 region has the DNA TGTGCCAGCTCACCCCCCGGGGGGACCGTGGGGCAGTTCTTC. This translates into CASSPPGGTVGQFF. Combining the CDR3 with reference TRBV18 and TRBJ2-1 gives the whole variable domain NAGVMQNPRHLVRRRGQEARLRCSPMKGHSHVYWYRQLPEEGLKFMVYLQKENIIDESGMPKERFSAEFPKEGPSILRIQQVVRGDSAAYFCASSPPGGTVGQFFGPGTRLTVL.

V usage is TRBV6-1 and J usage is TRBJ2-7; TRBD1 matches at 8 bases. CDR1 is MNHNS and CDR2 is SASEGT in the germline V gene. J gave up 0 bases and V 10 bases, and 5 bases lay outside the gene matches. The CDR3 is 13 amino acids. Here the CDR3 reads CATWTGSSYEQYF. The DNA for the CDR3 is TGTGCCACCTGGACAGGGAGCTCCTACGAGCAGTACTTC.

This chain links TRBV5-1 with TRBJ2-1, with TRBD2 matching 8 bases. This CDR3 contains 16 residues. Looked up from germline, CDR1 is SGHRS and CDR2 is YFSETQ. The V segment lost 3 bases and the J segment 6 bases; nucleotides outside the gene matches: 11. Here the CDR3 reads CASSSLGGLGGNEQFF. DNA of the CDR3: TGCGCCAGCAGCTCCCTCGGGGGACTAGGGGGCAATGAGCAGTTCTTC.